What follows describes a single T cell receptor beta chain. This may stem from a read error, because a much larger clone lies one nucleotide away. CDR1 is SGDLS and CDR2 is YYNGEE in the germline V gene. CDR3 length: 14 amino acids. This sample was taken from a study of CD8+CD57+ T cells in acquired aplastic anemia. Genomic DNA acted as the template from which TCR beta VDJ combination and CDR3 sequence profiling were carried out. TCRdb itself ran the reads through MiXCR, one entry per CDR3 protein. Counted here are 86,000 or so distinct CDR3 sequences, approximately 46% occurring once; the ten biggest clones make up approximately 62%.

Sequences were obtained from sorted CD4+, CD8+, or CD8+CD57+ T cells (not recorded which) from PBMCs. V and J are TRBV9 and TRBJ1-3, with D uncertain. The sequence was collected from a human donor in good health, serving as a control. CDR3: CPSSPTSSGNTIYF. The CDR3 nucleotides read TGTCCCAGCAGCCCAACAAGCTCTGGAAACACCATATATTTT.